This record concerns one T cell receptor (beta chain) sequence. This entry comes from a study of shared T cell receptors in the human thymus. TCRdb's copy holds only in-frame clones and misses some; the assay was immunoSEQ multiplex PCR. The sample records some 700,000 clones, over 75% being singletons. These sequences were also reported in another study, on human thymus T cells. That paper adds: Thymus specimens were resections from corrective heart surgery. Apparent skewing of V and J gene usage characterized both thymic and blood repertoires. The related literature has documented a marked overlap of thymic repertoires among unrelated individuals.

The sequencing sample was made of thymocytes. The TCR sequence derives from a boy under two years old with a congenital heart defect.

The CDR3 coding sequence is TGTGCCACCAGCAGAACCCCCCGTCGAGATAGCGCAGATACGCAGTATTTT. Its protein product is CATSRTPRRDSADTQYF. V gene TRBV15 combines with J gene TRBJ2-3, with a possible D match to TRBD2 (5 bases). The CDR3 covers 17 residues. Per the germline V gene, CDR1 is LNHNV and CDR2 is YYDKDF (reference sequence). Trimming took 2 bases from V and 4 from J, leaving 19 bases between them.